This TCR beta chain was obtained from a study of blood T cell repertoires in COVID-19. V was shortened by 2 bases and J by 6 bases, with 20 bases between the two germline ends. This CDR3 is built from 17 residues. In germline, CDR1 is WSHSY, CDR2 SAAADI. As originally analysed: How many nucleated cells were present was estimated from reference gene primer amplification. The assay was immunoSEQ multiplex PCR, and TCRdb's table has in-frame clones only and misses some. For V, J and clone size, that table is used; D and trimming come from the DNA. The table shows some 100,000 clones, with roughly 92% occurring only once.

The chain recombines TRBV10-2 with TRBJ1-5; D might be TRBD1 (5 bases). The sequenced sample consisted of peripheral blood. This receptor was identified in a man in his sixties or seventies with acute or convalescent COVID-19. CDR3 nucleotide sequence: TGCGCCAGCAGTGAGACCAATTGGGAGGGACTTCTTCAGCCCCAGCATTTT. Translated, it gives CASSETNWEGLLQPQHF.